The present T cell receptor beta chain was sequenced within a study of cytomegalovirus exposure and HLA in healthy donors. Study-wide results and limits: In a later analysis, TCR association rates varied by HLA locus: DRB1 most, HLA-C fewest. Donor immune exposure was known only as CMV serostatus.

Worth noting for this clone: Its specificity is not known.

This PCR relied on a set of 60 Vbeta primers and 13 Jbeta primers. The repertoire was sequenced with immunoSEQ multiplex PCR; TCRdb's copy has only in-frame clones and lacks some. The sample holds around 150,000 clones, around two thirds seen once. Deletions cut 3 bases from V and 3 bases from J, with 9 bases between. The CDR3 sequence is 13 residues long. Germline CDR1 LNHDA, CDR2 SQIVND (reference sequence). The chain has TRBV19 and TRBJ2-7; a weak D match, TRBD2 (6 bases). This TCR came from a man aged 25 to 40 in good health and CMV-seropositive. Input material: PBMCs. The chain's CDR3 is CASSIGGGYEQYF. The CDR3, as DNA: TGTGCCAGTAGTATCGGGGGAGGCTACGAGCAGTACTTC.